The clone carrying this TCR beta chain came up many times. Its antigen is currently unknown. The data derive from a study of OX40 agonist ivuxolimab in advanced cancers. Study background: People in dose escalation had one of these cancers: hepatocellular carcinoma, melanoma, renal cell or head and neck cancer. General study results and limits: Those patients achieving a partial response at 0.1-3.0 mg/kg showed among the lowest clonal expansion. CD4+ T cells averaged fewer expanded clones than CD8+ T cells.

This CDR3 has 16 residues. After removal of 6 bases from V and 4 bases from J, the junction contained 12 bases not matched to a gene. CDR1 is LNHDA and CDR2 is SQIVND in the germline V gene (reference sequence). Data came from immunoSEQ multiplex PCR; TCRdb stores just in-frame clones and leaves some out. This table has about 70,000 clones, about nine tenths appearing once. Researchers took blood at baseline, on cycle 4 day 1, and on cycle 7 day 1. This TCR derives from an adult with an advanced solid tumor such as melanoma, head and neck, liver or kidney cancer. The starting material was CD4+ or CD8+ T cells sorted from blood, obtained in a trial of the OX40 agonist ivuxolimab. The rearrangement links TRBV19 to TRBJ2-7; 10 nucleotides match TRBD1. The CDR3 loop reads CASSETGGHVTYEQYF. CDR3 in DNA: TGTGCCAGTAGCGAGACAGGGGGCCACGTCACATACGAGCAGTACTTC. Using reference TRBV19 and TRBJ2-7 for the parts outside the CDR3, the full variable domain is DGGITQSPKYLFRKEGQNVTLSCEQNLNHDAMYWYRQDPGQGLRLIYYSQIVNDFQKGDIAEGYSVSREKKESFPLTVTSAQKNPTAFYLCASSETGGHVTYEQYFGPGTRLTVT.